Each of the 29 T cell receptor beta chains below was sequenced from the same sample in a study of cytomegalovirus exposure and HLA in healthy donors. The PCR was carried out with 60 Vbeta primers and 13 Jbeta primers. This table comes from immunoSEQ multiplex PCR, and its TCRdb copy is limited to in-frame clones, with some not included. The table lists 180,000 or so clones, roughly 88% of them singletons. The sample consisted of PBMCs. The origin of the receptors is a young man in good health and CMV-seropositive.

This clone was recorded only once. The rearrangement uses TRBV9 and TRBJ2-2; 9 bases are shared with TRBD1. CDR3 length: 14 amino acids. From germline, CDR1 is SGDLS and CDR2 YYNGEE. V shed 4 bases and J 4 bases; nucleotides not matched to a gene: 2. CDR3 sequence (DNA): TGTGCCAGCAGCCGGACAGGGGCCACCGGGGAGCTGTTTTTT. This translates into CASSRTGATGELFF.

V is TRBV30 and J is TRBJ1-2; 8 bases agree with TRBD1. The V gene's germline CDR1 is GTSNPN and CDR2 SVGIG (reference sequence). After removal of 2 bases from V and 4 bases from J, the junction contained 6 bases not matched to a gene. The CDR3 is made up of 14 amino acids. CDR3 coding DNA: TGTGCCTGGAGTATTGCCGGGACAGGCTATGGCTACACCTTC. This codes for CAWSIAGTGYGYTF.

This rearrangement joins TRBV28 to TRBJ2-1; 9 bases map to TRBD2. CDR1 MDHEN and CDR2 SYDVKM come from the germline V gene. V was clipped by 3 bases and J by 7 bases; unmatched bases: 7. The CDR3 consists of 15 residues. The DNA for the CDR3 is TGTGCCAGCAGTTTCGGCGGGGGGGGTGTAAATGAGCAGTTCTTC. It is translated as CASSFGGGGVNEQFF. Full variable domain (outside the CDR3, taken from reference TRBV28 and TRBJ2-1): DVKVTQSSRYLVKRTGEKVFLECVQDMDHENMFWYRQDPGLGLRLIYFSYDVKMKEKGDIPEGYSVSREKKERFSLILESASTNQTSMYLCASSFGGGGVNEQFFGPGTRLTVL.

This rearrangement joins TRBV6-6 to TRBJ1-1, with a tentative D call TRBD1 (6 bases). Per the germline V gene, CDR1 is MNHNY and CDR2 is SVGAGI (reference sequence). The V gene lost 4 bases and the J gene lost 7 bases, with 13 bases spanning the gap. CDR3 length: 13 residues. In DNA form, the CDR3 reads TGTGCCAGCAGTTCCCGCGGGGGGCTTGAAGCTTTCTTT. As protein: CASSSRGGLEAFF.

The chain couples TRBV9 to TRBJ2-5; TRBD2 aligns across 12 bases. This CDR3 has 15 residues. J lost 3 bases, V lost 4 bases, and 4 bases had no gene match. Per germline, CDR1 SGDLS and CDR2 YYNGEE. As DNA, the CDR3 is TGTGCCAGCAGCCCCCTAGCGGGGGGGAAAGAGACCCAGTACTTC. It encodes CASSPLAGGKETQYF.

V gene TRBV5-1 combines with J gene TRBJ2-5, with 7 bases aligning to TRBD1. The CDR3 covers 14 residues. V trimming: 3 bases; J trimming: 5 bases; junction bases outside the gene matches: 7. Germline-derived CDR1 and CDR2 are SGHRS and YFSETQ. The CDR3 bases are TGCGCCAGCAGCTCTCCTGACAGGGTTGAGACCCAGTACTTC. It yields the protein CASSSPDRVETQYF. Combining the CDR3 with reference TRBV5-1 and TRBJ2-5 gives the whole variable domain KAGVTQTPRYLIKTRGQQVTLSCSPISGHRSVSWYQQTPGQGLQFLFEYFSETQRNKGNFPGRFSGRQFSNSRSEMNVSTLELGDSALYLCASSSPDRVETQYFGPGTRLLVL.

V and J are TRBV5-1 and TRBJ2-1; 7 bases agree with TRBD1. CDR1 is SGHRS, CDR2 YFSETQ, per germline. With V trimmed by 0 bases and J by 4 bases, 1 base remained unmatched. This CDR3 has 14 amino acids. The chain's CDR3 is CASSLGDSYNEQFF. Here the CDR3 DNA reads TGCGCCAGCAGCTTGGGGGACAGTTACAATGAGCAGTTCTTC.

The rearrangement uses TRBV5-1 and TRBJ2-4, with TRBD2 matching 7 bases. Germline V gene sequence: CDR1 SGHRS, CDR2 YFSETQ. The CDR3 length is 15 residues. With V trimmed by 0 bases and J by 6 bases, 6 bases remained unmatched. CDR3 amino acids: CASSLAPGGINIQYF. The CDR3 DNA follows: TGCGCCAGCAGCTTGGCCCCCGGGGGGATAAACATTCAGTACTTC.

The rearrangement links TRBV15 to TRBJ1-4; no clear D. Per germline, CDR1 LNHNV and CDR2 YYDKDF (reference sequence). This CDR3 has 15 residues. Trimming cost V 0 bases and J 3 bases, with 8 bases left between them. The chain's CDR3 is CATSREKTPNEKLFF. In nucleotides, the CDR3 is TGTGCCACCAGCAGAGAGAAGACACCTAATGAAAAACTGTTTTTT.

The chain couples TRBV25-1 to TRBJ2-7, with 9 bases matching TRBD2. Germline V gives CDR1 MGHDK, CDR2 SYGVNS. Trimming removed 3 bases from V and 3 bases from J; junction bases left unmatched: 3. The CDR3 totals 14 residues. In nucleotides, the CDR3 is TGTGCCAGCAGTGAGAGCGGGGGGTTCTACGAGCAGTACTTC. Translation gives CASSESGGFYEQYF.

The table lists this clone with a few counts. The CDR3 is CASSPDTNTEAFF. As DNA, the CDR3 is TGTGCCAGCTCACCCGACACGAACACTGAAGCTTTCTTT. This sequence joins TRBV18 and TRBJ1-1; D unclear. Trimming cost V 3 bases and J 1 base, with 6 bases left between them. Germline values: CDR1 KGHSH, CDR2 LQKENI. This CDR3 comprises 13 residues.

This chain connects TRBV7-3 to TRBJ2-3, with 11 bases fitting TRBD2. Germline V CDR1 and CDR2: SGHTA, FQGTGA. V lost 5 bases, J lost 0 bases, and 4 bases stayed unmatched. The CDR3 runs 16 residues. CDR3 DNA: TGTGCCAGCAGCCGGATAGCGGGGGGGAGCACAGATACGCAGTATTTT. Its protein is CASSRIAGGSTDTQYF.

The genes are TRBV10-3 and TRBJ1-1, with 11 bases lining up with TRBD1. CDR1 is ENHRY and CDR2 is SYGVKD in the germline V gene. The V and J ends lost 1 base and 5 bases, in that order; junction bases with no gene match: 3. The CDR3 has 15 residues. DNA of the CDR3: TGTGCCATCAGTGAGTTAGGGACAGGGGGGACTGAAGCTTTCTTT. Its protein is CAISELGTGGTEAFF.

A remark on this clone: The junction departs from the called germline gene at one end, perhaps through a read error. The chain joins TRBV5-1 to TRBJ1-6; 8 bases are a match to TRBD1. The CDR3 runs to 15 residues. Germline CDR1 is SGHRS and CDR2 is YFSETQ. DNA of the CDR3: TGCGCCAGCAGCTTGGCAGGGGGCTTTAATTCACTCCTCCACTTT. Protein: CASSLAGGFNSLLHF.

The gene calls are TRBV6-4 and TRBJ1-1, with TRBD1 as a possible D gene (6 bases). CDR1 and CDR2 from the germline V gene are MRHNA and SNTAGT. The CDR3 has 16 amino acids. V was clipped by 5 bases and J by 3 bases, with 19 bases between them. DNA for the CDR3: TGTGCCAGCAGTTACTTCCCGGGGGGCGGGGACACTGAAGCTTTCTTT. This codes for CASSYFPGGGDTEAFF.

The chain is built from TRBV7-2 and TRBJ2-7, with 7 bases that match TRBD2. From germline, CDR1 is SGHTA and CDR2 FQGNSA. CDR3 size: 15 residues. The V segment lost 5 bases and the J segment 0 bases; nucleotides outside the gene matches: 7. The CDR3 spells CASSNLGGGSYEQYF. The CDR3 bases are TGTGCCAGCAGCAACCTCGGCGGGGGCTCCTACGAGCAGTACTTC.

This sequence joins TRBV5-6 and TRBJ1-4; 8 bases align to TRBD1. The CDR3 totals 14 residues. Germline CDR1 is SGHDT and CDR2 is YYEEEE. The junction had 6 bases not matched to a gene; V was cut back by 4 bases and J by 7 bases. CDR3 sequence reads: CASSPRDRPEKLFF. The CDR3, as DNA: TGTGCCAGCAGCCCTCGGGACAGGCCTGAAAAACTGTTTTTT.

The chain uses TRBV10-2 and TRBJ1-3; D ambiguous. CDR1 and CDR2 (germline): WSHSY, SAAADI. V lost 3 bases and J 0 bases, leaving 9 bases between the germline ends. This CDR3 region has 15 residues. CDR3 sequence reads: CASSDRETSGNTIYF. DNA for the CDR3: TGCGCCAGCAGTGATCGGGAAACCTCTGGAAACACCATATATTTT.

V usage is TRBV6-5 and J usage is TRBJ2-5, with D perhaps matching TRBD2 (5 bases). The DNA end lines up better with TRBJ2-7; the J call may be wrong. CDR1 MNHEY and CDR2 SVGAGI come from the germline V gene. The CDR3 sequence is 15 residues long. The CDR3 region is CASSYSRALRYEQYF. The CDR3 coding sequence is TGTGCCAGCAGTTACTCGAGGGCTCTTCGGTACGAGCAGTACTTC.

The V gene is TRBV10-3, the J gene TRBJ2-7; the D gene is possibly TRBD2 (6 bases). The CDR3 is made up of 13 amino acids. The V gene lost 10 bases and the J gene lost 1 base, with 14 bases spanning the gap. Germline V gene data show CDR1 as ENHRY and CDR2 as SYGVKD. The CDR3 protein is CATSELASYEQYF. The CDR3 DNA reads as TGTGCCACCTCAGAGCTAGCGTCCTACGAGCAGTACTTC.

This rearrangement joins TRBV20-1 to TRBJ1-4; the D is unclear. The CDR3 spans 11 residues. Trimming pared 3 bases from V and 8 bases from J, leaving 7 bases between. The germline V gene has CDR1 DFQATT and CDR2 SNEGSKA (reference sequence). CDR3 nucleotide sequence: TGCAGTGCTAGTAGTGAAGAAAAACTGTTTTTT. It yields the protein CSASSEEKLFF.

This clone was found a few times. The chain carries TRBV18 and TRBJ2-7; D is possibly TRBD1 (6 bases). The germline V and J ends were trimmed by 4 bases and 5 bases, with 12 bases remaining between them. Germline V gene lookup returns CDR1 KGHSH and CDR2 LQKENI. CDR3 length: 13 amino acids. The CDR3 protein is CASSQDRGNEQYF. CDR3 nucleotide sequence: TGTGCCAGCTCACAGGACAGAGGCAACGAGCAGTACTTC.

The chain uses TRBV30 and TRBJ2-7, with D unresolved. The CDR3 sequence is 12 residues long. The germline CDR1 and CDR2 sequences are GTSNPN and SVGIG (reference sequence). V lost 0 bases and J lost 6, with 9 bases in between. CDR3 in DNA: TGTGCCTGGAGTGTGAACCGGGTCGAGCAGTACTTC. This encodes CAWSVNRVEQYF.

The chain joins TRBV10-3 to TRBJ2-7; 10 bases fit TRBD1. Per germline, CDR1 ENHRY and CDR2 SYGVKD. V shed 9 bases and J 4 bases; nucleotides not matched to a gene: 6. This CDR3 has 13 residues. The CDR3: CAITDRGSYEQYF. The CDR3 DNA reads TGTGCCATAACGGACAGGGGGTCTTACGAGCAGTACTTC.

The CDR3 sequence: CASSPSGGNYEQYF. CDR3 in DNA: TGTGCCAGCTCACCATCAGGGGGCAACTACGAGCAGTACTTC. The chain carries TRBV18 and TRBJ2-7; 8 positions agree with TRBD1. Germline CDR1 reads KGHSH; CDR2 reads LQKENI. The CDR3 extends over 14 amino acids. The trim removed 2 bases at V and 3 bases at J, leaving 3 bases unmatched.

The J gene is TRBJ1-5, the V gene TRBV5-1, with D perhaps TRBD1 (5 bases). This CDR3 region has 12 residues. Germline V lookup: CDR1 SGHRS, CDR2 YFSETQ. V shed 7 bases and J shed 9 bases, with 14 bases lying between them. The CDR3 sequence: CASRTGGLPQHF. The CDR3 coding sequence is TGCGCCAGCCGGACGGGGGGTTTGCCCCAGCATTTT.

This sequence joins TRBV5-1 and TRBJ2-1, with 9 bases that match TRBD2. CDR1 is SGHRS, CDR2 YFSETQ, per germline. Trimming at V came to 0 bases and at J to 6 bases, leaving 4 bases not matched to a gene. The CDR3 consists of 15 residues. The CDR3 here is CASSLGAGGRNEQFF. DNA of the CDR3: TGCGCCAGCAGCTTGGGAGCGGGGGGCCGCAATGAGCAGTTCTTC.

This clone was seen once. The CDR3 is CASRVAGAQYEQYF. The DNA of the CDR3 is TGTGCCAGCAGGGTAGCGGGGGCCCAATACGAGCAGTACTTC. The genes are TRBV6-5 and TRBJ2-5, with TRBD2 matching over 9 bases. The DNA end lines up better with TRBJ2-7; the J call may be wrong. The CDR3 has 14 amino acids. Germline V gives CDR1 MNHEY, CDR2 SVGAGI.

This CDR3 is CASGVNGGQETQYF. Here the CDR3 DNA reads TGTGCCAGCGGCGTAAACGGGGGTCAAGAGACCCAGTACTTC. This chain uses TRBV7-2 with TRBJ2-5, with D perhaps TRBD2 (6 bases). The CDR3 is 14 residues long. The V end lost 8 bases, the J end lost 2 bases, and 15 bases lay between the germline ends. The germline gives CDR1 SGHTA, CDR2 FQGNSA.